This is a list of T cell receptor beta chains from one sample in a study of shared clonotypes between healthy human individuals. Profiling relied on immunoSEQ multiplex PCR, and the TCRdb table lists in-frame clones only, not all of them. In the table there are a few hundred thousand clones, 87% of which are singletons. Sequenced: memory CD8+ T cells sorted from blood. The receptor set was obtained from a man younger than 30 in good health. The CDR3 runs from the conserved cysteine through the conserved F or W. Fields, in order: V gene, clone size, CDR3 length, J gene, D gene, CDR3 protein, CDR3 DNA. A D gene is named only where the DNA matches it firmly. Clone size appears in some rows only: once, few, many, or a class for an expanded clone.

>TRBV6-1|NA|15|TRBJ1-2|NA
CASSEVPGEPYGYTF
TGTGCCAGCAGTGAAGTCCCAGGCGAGCCATATGGCTACACCTTC
>TRBV19|NA|12|TRBJ1-5|NA
CASIGGNQPQHF
TGTGCCAGTATCGGGGGCAATCAGCCCCAGCATTTT
>TRBV9|NA|15|TRBJ1-2|TRBD1
CASSVGTGDFYGYTF
TGTGCCAGCAGCGTGGGGACAGGAGATTTCTATGGCTACACCTTC
>TRBV6-4|NA|15|TRBJ2-3|TRBD2
CASSEGGGAADTQYF
TGTGCCAGCAGTGAAGGCGGGGGGGCAGCAGATACGCAGTATTTT
>TRBV6-5|NA|12|TRBJ2-2|NA
CATLGFAGELFF
TGTGCCACCCTTGGATTCGCCGGGGAGCTGTTTTTT
>TRBV27|NA|13|TRBJ1-1|NA
CASRMLMNTEAFF
TGTGCCAGCAGGATGTTAATGAACACTGAAGCTTTCTTT
>TRBV2|NA|10|TRBJ1-2|NA
CASSEGASTF
TGTGCCAGCAGTGAGGGTGCCTCCACCTTC
>TRBV27|NA|18|TRBJ2-3|TRBD2
CASRPGGGPGLSTDTQYF
TGTGCCAGCAGGCCCGGGGGGGGCCCAGGGCTTAGCACAGATACGCAGTATTTT
>TRBV7-7|NA|18|TRBJ2-2|NA
CASSAQPVGSEDTGELFF
TGTGCTAGCAGCGCCCAACCTGTGGGGAGTGAGGACACCGGGGAGCTGTTTTTT
>TRBV5-8|NA|14|TRBJ2-1|TRBD1
CAFRDRGSYNEQFF
TGTGCCTTTCGGGACAGGGGATCCTACAATGAGCAGTTCTTC
>TRBV9|NA|13|TRBJ2-1|NA
CASSVTDYNEQFF
TGTGCCAGCAGCGTAACGGATTACAATGAGCAGTTCTTC
>TRBV11-2|NA|15|TRBJ2-7|TRBD2
CASSLSAGGYGEQYF
TGTGCCAGCAGCTTGTCGGCGGGAGGGTATGGGGAGCAGTACTTC
>TRBV10-3|NA|16|TRBJ1-2|TRBD1
CAISESWGQVGYGYTF
TGTGCCATCAGTGAGTCCTGGGGACAGGTTGGGTATGGCTACACCTTC
>TRBV10-2|NA|15|TRBJ2-7|NA
CASSPVAGTPYEQYF
TGCGCCAGCAGCCCCGTCGCGGGAACCCCCTACGAGCAGTACTTC
>TRBV5-1|NA|15|TRBJ2-5|TRBD1
CASSYSTGFQETQYF
TGCGCCAGCAGTTACTCGACAGGGTTTCAAGAGACCCAGTACTTC
>TRBV6-6|NA|11|TRBJ1-2|TRBD1
CASSYSGQGQF
TGTGCCAGCAGTTACTCCGGACAGGGACAATTC
>TRBV5-1|NA|15|TRBJ1-3|NA
CASSLTDSSGNTIYF
TGCGCCAGCAGCCTGACAGACAGTTCTGGAAACACCATATATTTT
>TRBV19|once|15|TRBJ2-3|TRBD2
CATQRLAGIPDTQYF
TGTGCCACCCAACGACTAGCGGGAATCCCAGATACGCAGTATTTT
>TRBV11-2|NA|16|TRBJ2-1|NA
CASTYFGPSSYNEQFF
TGTGCCAGCACCTACTTCGGTCCAAGCTCCTACAATGAGCAGTTCTTC
>TRBV7-9|once|15|TRBJ2-1|NA
CASSPDYSGYNEQFF
TGTGCCAGCAGCCCGGACTATAGTGGTTACAATGAGCAGTTCTTC
>TRBV27|few|12|TRBJ2-1|NA
CASSVQGNEQFF
TGTGCCAGCAGTGTACAGGGCAATGAGCAGTTCTTC
>TRBV13|NA|14|TRBJ2-1|NA
CASSQEGGANEQFF
TGTGCCAGCTCCCAGGAAGGGGGGGCAAATGAGCAGTTCTTC
>TRBV9|NA|17|TRBJ2-3|TRBD2
CASSARLAGLLTDTQYF
TGTGCCAGCAGCGCCCGACTAGCGGGGCTACTCACAGATACGCAGTATTTT
>TRBV27|NA|13|TRBJ1-1|NA
CASSLSPGGEAFF
TGTGCCAGCAGTTTATCCCCCGGGGGGGAAGCTTTCTTT
>TRBV7-9|NA|15|TRBJ2-7|NA
CASSPTGTLHDEQYF
TGTGCCAGCAGCCCCACAGGGACCCTTCACGACGAGCAGTACTTC
>TRBV7-8|few|17|TRBJ1-1|NA
CASSLGRGGSMNTEAFF
TGTGCCAGCAGCCTAGGCCGGGGGGGCAGCATGAACACTGAAGCTTTCTTT
>TRBV18|NA|19|TRBJ2-1|TRBD2
CASSPRFLAGGRTYNEQFF
TGTGCCAGCTCACCACGGTTCTTAGCGGGGGGGCGGACCTACAATGAGCAGTTCTTC
>TRBV4-1|NA|12|TRBJ1-2|NA
CASSQDPYGYTF
TGCGCCAGCAGCCAAGACCCCTATGGCTACACCTTC
>TRBV5-1|NA|15|TRBJ2-4|NA
CASSPPLLAKNIQYF
TGCGCCAGCAGCCCGCCTCTTTTAGCCAAAAACATTCAGTACTTC
>TRBV14|NA|16|TRBJ2-1|TRBD2
CASSQGASGRYNEQFF
TGTGCCAGCAGCCAAGGGGCTAGCGGGAGGTACAATGAGCAGTTCTTC
>TRBV27|NA|15|TRBJ2-7|TRBD2
CASSFLSGGGHEQYF
TGTGCCAGCAGTTTCCTTAGCGGGGGGGGCCACGAGCAGTACTTC
>TRBV7-8|NA|17|TRBJ1-2|TRBD1
CASSLEKAGGGIYGYTF
TGTGCCAGCAGCTTAGAAAAGGCAGGGGGCGGAATATATGGCTACACCTTC
>TRBV7-8|NA|15|TRBJ1-2|TRBD1
CASSPPPGGNYGYTF
TGTGCCAGCAGCCCCCCCCCAGGGGGAAACTATGGCTACACCTTC